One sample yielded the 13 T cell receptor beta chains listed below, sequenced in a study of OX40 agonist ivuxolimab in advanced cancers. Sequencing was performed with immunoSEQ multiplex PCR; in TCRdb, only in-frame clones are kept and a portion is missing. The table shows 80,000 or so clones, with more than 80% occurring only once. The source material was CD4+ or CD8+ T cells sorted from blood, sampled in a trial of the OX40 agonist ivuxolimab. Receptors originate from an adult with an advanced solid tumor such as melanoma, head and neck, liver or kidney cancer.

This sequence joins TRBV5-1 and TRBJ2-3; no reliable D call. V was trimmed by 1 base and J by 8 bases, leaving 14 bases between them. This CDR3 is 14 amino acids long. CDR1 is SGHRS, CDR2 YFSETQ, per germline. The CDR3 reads CASSLQQTSGTQYF. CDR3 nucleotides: TGCGCCAGCAGCTTGCAGCAGACCTCAGGTACGCAGTATTTT. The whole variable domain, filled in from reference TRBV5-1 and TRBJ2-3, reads KAGVTQTPRYLIKTRGQQVTLSCSPISGHRSVSWYQQTPGQGLQFLFEYFSETQRNKGNFPGRFSGRQFSNSRSEMNVSTLELGDSALYLCASSLQQTSGTQYFGPGTRLTVL.

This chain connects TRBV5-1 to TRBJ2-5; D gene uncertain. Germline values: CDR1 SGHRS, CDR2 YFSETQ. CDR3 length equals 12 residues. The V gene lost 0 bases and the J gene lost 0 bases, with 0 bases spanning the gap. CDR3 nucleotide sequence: TGCGCCAGCAGCTTGGACCAAGAGACCCAGTACTTC. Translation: CASSLDQETQYF. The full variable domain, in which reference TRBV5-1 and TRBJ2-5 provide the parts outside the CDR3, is KAGVTQTPRYLIKTRGQQVTLSCSPISGHRSVSWYQQTPGQGLQFLFEYFSETQRNKGNFPGRFSGRQFSNSRSEMNVSTLELGDSALYLCASSLDQETQYFGPGTRLLVL.

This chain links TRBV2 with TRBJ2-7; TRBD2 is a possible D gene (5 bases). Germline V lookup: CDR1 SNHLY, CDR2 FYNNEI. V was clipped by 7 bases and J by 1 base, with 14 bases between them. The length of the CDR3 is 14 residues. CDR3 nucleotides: TGTGCCAGCATTTACCAGCGGAGATCCTACGAGCAGTACTTC. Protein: CASIYQRRSYEQYF.

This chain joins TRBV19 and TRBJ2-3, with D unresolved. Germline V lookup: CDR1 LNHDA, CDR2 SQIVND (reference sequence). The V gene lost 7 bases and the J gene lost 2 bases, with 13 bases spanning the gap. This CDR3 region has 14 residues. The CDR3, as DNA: TGTGCCAGTAAACAATCTCTTTACACAGATACGCAGTATTTT. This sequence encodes CASKQSLYTDTQYF. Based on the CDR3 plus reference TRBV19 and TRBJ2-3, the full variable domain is DGGITQSPKYLFRKEGQNVTLSCEQNLNHDAMYWYRQDPGQGLRLIYYSQIVNDFQKGDIAEGYSVSREKKESFPLTVTSAQKNPTAFYLCASKQSLYTDTQYFGPGTRLTVL.

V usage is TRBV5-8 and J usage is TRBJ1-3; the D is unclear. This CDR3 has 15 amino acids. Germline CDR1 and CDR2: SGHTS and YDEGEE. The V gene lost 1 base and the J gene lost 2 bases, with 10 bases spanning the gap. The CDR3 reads CASSLPQFTGNTIYF. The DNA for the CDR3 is TGTGCCAGCAGCTTGCCACAGTTCACTGGAAACACCATATATTTT.

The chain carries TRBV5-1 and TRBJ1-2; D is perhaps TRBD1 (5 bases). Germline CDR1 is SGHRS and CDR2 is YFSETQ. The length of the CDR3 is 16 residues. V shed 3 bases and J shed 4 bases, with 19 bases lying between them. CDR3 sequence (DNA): TGCGCCAGCAGCTGGGGCAGTAGCACCGGGGCCTATGGCTACACCTTC. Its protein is CASSWGSSTGAYGYTF.

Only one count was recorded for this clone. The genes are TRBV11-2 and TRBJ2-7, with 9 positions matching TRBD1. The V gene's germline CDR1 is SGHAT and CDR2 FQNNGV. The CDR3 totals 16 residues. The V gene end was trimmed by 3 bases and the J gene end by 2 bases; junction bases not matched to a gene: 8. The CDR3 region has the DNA TGTGCCAGCAGCTTCGTTCGACAGGGGGGAGCCTACGAGCAGTACTTC. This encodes CASSFVRQGGAYEQYF. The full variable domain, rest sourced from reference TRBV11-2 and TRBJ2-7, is EAGVAQSPRYKIIEKRQSVAFWCNPISGHATLYWYQQILGQGPKLLIQFQNNGVVDDSQLPKDRFSAERLKGVDSTLKIQPAKLEDSAVYLCASSFVRQGGAYEQYFGPGTRLTVT.

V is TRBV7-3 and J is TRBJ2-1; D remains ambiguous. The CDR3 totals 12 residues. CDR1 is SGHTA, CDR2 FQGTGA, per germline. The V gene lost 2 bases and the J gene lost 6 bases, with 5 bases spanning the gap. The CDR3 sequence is CASSLYPNEQFF. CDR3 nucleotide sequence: TGTGCCAGCAGCTTATACCCCAATGAGCAGTTCTTC.

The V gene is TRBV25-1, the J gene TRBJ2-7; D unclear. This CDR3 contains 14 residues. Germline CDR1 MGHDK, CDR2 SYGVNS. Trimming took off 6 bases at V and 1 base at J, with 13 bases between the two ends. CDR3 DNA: TGTGCCAGCAGGGGCGGCGTAGGGTCCTACGAGCAGTACTTC. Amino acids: CASRGGVGSYEQYF.

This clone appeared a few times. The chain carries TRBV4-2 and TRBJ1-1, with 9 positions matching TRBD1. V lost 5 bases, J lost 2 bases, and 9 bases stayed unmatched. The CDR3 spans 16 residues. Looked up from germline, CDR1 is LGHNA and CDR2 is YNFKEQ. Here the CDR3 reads CASSYGTGSLNTEAFF. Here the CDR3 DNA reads TGTGCCAGCAGCTACGGGACAGGGTCCTTAAACACTGAAGCTTTCTTT.

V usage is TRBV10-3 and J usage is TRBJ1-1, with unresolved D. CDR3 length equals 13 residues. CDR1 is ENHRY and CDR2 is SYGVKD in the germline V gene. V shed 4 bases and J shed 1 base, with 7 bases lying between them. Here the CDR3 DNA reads TGTGCCATCAGTGTTGGAGGGAACACTGAAGCTTTCTTT. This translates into CAISVGGNTEAFF.

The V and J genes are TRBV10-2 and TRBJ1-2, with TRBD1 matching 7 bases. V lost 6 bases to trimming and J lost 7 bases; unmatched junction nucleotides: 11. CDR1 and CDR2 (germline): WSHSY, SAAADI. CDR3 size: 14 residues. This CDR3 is CASRGPGTVGGYTF. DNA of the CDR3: TGCGCCAGCAGGGGACCCGGGACAGTTGGTGGCTACACCTTC.

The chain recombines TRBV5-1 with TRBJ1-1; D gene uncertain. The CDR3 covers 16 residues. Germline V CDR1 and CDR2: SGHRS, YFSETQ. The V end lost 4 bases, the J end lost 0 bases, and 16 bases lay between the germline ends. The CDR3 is CASSRDGRALNTEAFF. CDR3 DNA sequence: TGCGCCAGCAGCAGGGATGGGCGGGCTTTGAACACTGAAGCTTTCTTT.